The 20 T cell receptor beta chains given below trace back to one sample, sequenced in a study of shared clonotypes between healthy human individuals. Sequencing used immunoSEQ multiplex PCR; TCRdb keeps in-frame clones, though not all of them. In the table there are about 2.4 million clones, roughly 93% of which are singletons. Material for sequencing was naive CD4+ T cells from PBMCs. The subset here: CD45RA+ positively selected. Receptors were obtained from a man aged 18 to 30 in good health. Some clones in this sample may be carry-over from other donors' samples.

The chain joins TRBV18 to TRBJ1-2; 7 positions agree with TRBD1. Germline CDR1 and CDR2: KGHSH and LQKENI. Trimming removed 5 bases from V and 4 bases from J; junction bases left unmatched: 7. The CDR3 length is 14 residues. CDR3 nucleotides: TGTGCCAGCTCAGTAGACAGGGTTTTCTATGGCTACACCTTC. This sequence encodes CASSVDRVFYGYTF. The whole variable domain, filled in from reference TRBV18 and TRBJ1-2, reads NAGVMQNPRHLVRRRGQEARLRCSPMKGHSHVYWYRQLPEEGLKFMVYLQKENIIDESGMPKERFSAEFPKEGPSILRIQQVVRGDSAAYFCASSVDRVFYGYTFGSGTRLTVV.

The J gene is TRBJ2-1, the V gene TRBV15; 7 bases are shared with TRBD1. The junction had 8 bases not matched to a gene; V was cut back by 3 bases and J by 3 bases. The CDR3 loop spans 16 amino acids. Germline CDR1 is LNHNV and CDR2 is YYDKDF (reference sequence). DNA of the CDR3: TGTGCCACCAGCAGGCGGAGACAGGGAGTCTACAATGAGCAGTTCTTC. As protein: CATSRRRQGVYNEQFF.

V is TRBV19 and J is TRBJ1-3, with 9 positions matching TRBD1. Per the germline V gene, CDR1 is LNHDA and CDR2 is SQIVND (reference sequence). The V and J ends lost 3 bases and 2 bases, in that order; junction bases with no gene match: 5. The CDR3 is made up of 16 amino acids. As DNA, the CDR3 is TGTGCCAGTAGTATTGGGAGGACAGGGGCTGGAAACACCATATATTTT. Residues: CASSIGRTGAGNTIYF.

The count of this clone is one. The chain is built from TRBV29-1 and TRBJ2-1; D is possibly TRBD1 or TRBD2 (5 bases each). V was clipped by 4 bases and J by 6 bases, with 16 bases between them. CDR1 and CDR2 (germline): SQVTM, ANQGSEA. The CDR3 has 14 residues. CDR3 sequence: CSVGKGDLSNEQFF. The CDR3, as DNA: TGCAGCGTTGGTAAAGGGGACCTGAGCAATGAGCAGTTCTTC.

V and J are TRBV5-4 and TRBJ2-7; the D gene is possibly TRBD2 (5 bases). The V gene's germline CDR1 is SGHNT and CDR2 YYREEE (reference sequence). Trimming stripped 0 bases from V and 7 bases from J, with 8 bases between. This CDR3 has 12 amino acids. CDR3 nucleotides: TGTGCCAGCAGCTTGGGGACGGGGGAGCAGTACTTC. This sequence encodes CASSLGTGEQYF.

The chain employs TRBV7-9 and TRBJ1-4, with D perhaps matching TRBD1 (5 bases). Germline lookup yields CDR1 SEHNR and CDR2 FQNEAQ (reference sequence). The CDR3 has 18 residues. V lost 1 base and J 7 bases, leaving 22 bases between the germline ends. The CDR3 loop reads CASSLGGMGARPAEKLFF. As DNA, the CDR3 is TGTGCCAGCAGCTTAGGGGGGATGGGCGCAAGACCCGCTGAAAAACTGTTTTTT.

The chain has TRBV7-3 and TRBJ2-2; perhaps TRBD1 as D (5 bases). Between the trimmed V and J ends, which lost 5 bases and 4 bases, there was a span of 17 bases. The CDR3 sequence is 16 residues long. CDR1 and CDR2 (germline): SGHTA, FQGTGA. The CDR3 region is CASSPTSRGRTGELFF. Here the CDR3 DNA reads TGTGCCAGCAGCCCCACTTCAAGGGGTCGCACCGGGGAGCTGTTTTTT.

About this clone itself: It is likely a read error, because the conserved phenylalanine at the end of the CDR3 is missing. The DNA is omitted, as the CDR3 cannot be located on it reliably, and the CDR3 follows TCRdb's listing. The genes are TRBV14 and TRBJ2-7; TRBD2 is taken as the D call from the table, unchecked against the DNA. CDR1 SGHDN and CDR2 FVKESK come from the germline V gene. Inclusive of both ends, the CDR3 amounts to 12 amino acids. This CDR3 reads CASSMRDAKGSP.

The chain combines TRBV6-5 with TRBJ1-2, with D tentatively TRBD1 (5 bases). The germline CDR1 and CDR2 sequences are MNHEY and SVGAGI. CDR3 length: 14 residues. Trimming took 7 bases from V and 4 from J, leaving 16 bases between them. Here the CDR3 reads CASTTDPQGYGYTF. DNA for the CDR3: TGTGCCAGCACCACGGACCCCCAGGGCTATGGCTACACCTTC.

The chain carries TRBV28 and TRBJ1-3, with D possibly being TRBD1 (5 bases). The CDR3 contains 15 residues. Germline assignment: CDR1 MDHEN and CDR2 SYDVKM. Trimming cost V 4 bases and J 4 bases, with 14 bases left between them. DNA of the CDR3: TGTGCCAGCAGTTCCCGACGGACAATAGGAAACACCATATATTTT. Encoded protein: CASSSRRTIGNTIYF.

The gene calls are TRBV5-4 and TRBJ2-1; TRBD1 agrees at 10 bases. Germline CDR1 is SGHNT and CDR2 is YYREEE (reference sequence). The V segment lost 2 bases and the J segment 7 bases; nucleotides outside the gene matches: 6. There are 15 residues in the CDR3. This chain's CDR3 is CASSLPGQGSNEQFF. The DNA of the CDR3 is TGTGCCAGCAGCTTACCGGGACAGGGGAGTAATGAGCAGTTCTTC. Supplemented by reference TRBV5-4 and TRBJ2-1, the full variable domain reads ETGVTQSPTHLIKTRGQQVTLRCSSQSGHNTVSWYQQALGQGPQFIFQYYREEENGRGNFPPRFSGLQFPNYSSELNVNALELDDSALYLCASSLPGQGSNEQFFGPGTRLTVL.

The rearrangement links TRBV12-2 to TRBJ1-2. TRBV12-2 is reported as a pseudogene. The CDR3 is made up of 13 amino acids. The CDR3 is CASRPFRDYGYTF. CDR3 bases: TGTGCAAGTCGCCCCTTCCGGGACTATGGCTACACCTTC.

The V and J genes are TRBV29-1 and TRBJ2-1, with D uncertain. Germline CDR1 reads SQVTM; CDR2 reads ANQGSEA. With 4 bases removed from V and 0 bases from J, the gap between germline ends came to 10 bases. The CDR3 has 14 residues. The CDR3 is CSVGTSDSYNEQFF. In nucleotides, the CDR3 is TGCAGCGTTGGGACCAGTGACTCCTACAATGAGCAGTTCTTC.

The V call is TRBV28, the J call TRBJ2-5; 8 nucleotides match TRBD1. The CDR3 loop spans 15 amino acids. CDR1 is MDHEN, CDR2 SYDVKM, per germline. V lost 6 bases and J lost 5; bases outside the gene matches: 11. CDR3 in amino acids: CASSLGTGIMETQYF. Here the CDR3 DNA reads TGTGCCAGCAGCCTCGGGACAGGAATAATGGAGACCCAGTACTTC. The full variable domain, completed using reference TRBV28 and TRBJ2-5, is DVKVTQSSRYLVKRTGEKVFLECVQDMDHENMFWYRQDPGLGLRLIYFSYDVKMKEKGDIPEGYSVSREKKERFSLILESASTNQTSMYLCASSLGTGIMETQYFGPGTRLLVL.

Comments on this clone: Other DNA sequences from this sample encode an identical CDR3 as well. The genes are TRBV9 and TRBJ1-5; D remains unclear. The ends were cut back, 0 bases at V and 4 bases at J, with 5 bases in the middle. Germline lookup yields CDR1 SGDLS and CDR2 YYNGEE. This CDR3 is 13 amino acids long. The DNA for the CDR3 is TGTGCCAGCAGCGTAGCCGGGAATCAGCCCCAGCATTTT. Translating it yields CASSVAGNQPQHF.

Worth noting for this clone: The sample carries other DNA sequences with the same CDR3. This chain links TRBV20-1 with TRBJ2-1; no reliable D call. There are 10 residues in the CDR3. V lost 2 bases, J lost 10 bases, and 6 bases lay in between. Germline CDR1 and CDR2: DFQATT and SNEGSKA (reference sequence). This chain's CDR3 is CSARSGEQFF. In DNA form, the CDR3 reads TGCAGTGCTAGATCTGGGGAGCAGTTCTTC.

The chain recombines TRBV4-3 with TRBJ2-1; 7 positions agree with TRBD2. CDR1 LGHNA and CDR2 YSLEER come from the germline V gene. The CDR3 runs 14 residues. The junction had 2 bases not matched to a gene; V was cut back by 2 bases and J by 4 bases. CDR3 DNA: TGCGCCAGCAGCCAAAGGACTAGTTACAATGAGCAGTTCTTC. Translation: CASSQRTSYNEQFF.

The chain has TRBV2 and TRBJ1-5; 8 nucleotides agree with TRBD1. In germline, CDR1 is SNHLY, CDR2 FYNNEI. The CDR3 spans 16 residues. Losses at the gene ends were 4 bases for V and 0 bases for J; bases not matched to a gene: 5. The CDR3 loop reads CASSVTGGSSNQPQHF. CDR3 nucleotide sequence: TGTGCCAGCAGTGTAACAGGGGGATCTAGCAATCAGCCCCAGCATTTT.

The chain carries TRBV5-1 and TRBJ2-1; D not certain. Germline V gene sequence: CDR1 SGHRS, CDR2 YFSETQ. The V end lost 0 bases, the J end lost 9 bases, and 7 bases lay between the germline ends. The CDR3 runs to 12 residues. The CDR3 region has the DNA TGCGCCAGCAGCTTGGAGGCGCTTGAGCAGTTCTTC. Translation: CASSLEALEQFF.

About this clone: This CDR3 is also generated by other DNA sequences in the sample. This chain links TRBV5-1 with TRBJ2-7; 7 nucleotides line up with TRBD1. The CDR3 has 14 residues. V gave up 0 bases and J gave up 2 bases; unmatched junction bases: 2. CDR1 is SGHRS, CDR2 YFSETQ, per germline. CDR3 residues: CASSLGDSTYEQYF. The CDR3 region has the DNA TGCGCCAGCAGCTTGGGGGACAGCACCTACGAGCAGTACTTC.